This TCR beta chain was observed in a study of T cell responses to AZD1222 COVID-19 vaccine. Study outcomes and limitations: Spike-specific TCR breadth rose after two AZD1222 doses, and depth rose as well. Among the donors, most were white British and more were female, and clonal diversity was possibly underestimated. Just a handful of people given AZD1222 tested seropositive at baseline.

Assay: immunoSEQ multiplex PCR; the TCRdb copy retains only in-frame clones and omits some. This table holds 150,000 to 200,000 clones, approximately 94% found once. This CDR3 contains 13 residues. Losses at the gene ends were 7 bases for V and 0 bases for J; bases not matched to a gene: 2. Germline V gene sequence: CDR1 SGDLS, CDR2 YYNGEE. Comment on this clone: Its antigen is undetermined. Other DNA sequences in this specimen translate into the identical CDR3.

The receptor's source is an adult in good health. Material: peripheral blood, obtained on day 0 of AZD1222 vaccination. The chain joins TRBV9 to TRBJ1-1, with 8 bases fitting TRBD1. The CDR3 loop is CASSGGLNTEAFF. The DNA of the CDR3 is TGTGCCAGCTCAGGGGGCCTGAACACTGAAGCTTTCTTT. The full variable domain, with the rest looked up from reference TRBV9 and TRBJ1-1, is DSGVTQTPKHLITATGQRVTLRCSPRSGDLSVYWYQQSLDQGLQFLIQYYNGEERAKGNILERFSAQQFPDLHSELNLSSLELGDSALYFCASSGGLNTEAFFGQGTRLTVV.